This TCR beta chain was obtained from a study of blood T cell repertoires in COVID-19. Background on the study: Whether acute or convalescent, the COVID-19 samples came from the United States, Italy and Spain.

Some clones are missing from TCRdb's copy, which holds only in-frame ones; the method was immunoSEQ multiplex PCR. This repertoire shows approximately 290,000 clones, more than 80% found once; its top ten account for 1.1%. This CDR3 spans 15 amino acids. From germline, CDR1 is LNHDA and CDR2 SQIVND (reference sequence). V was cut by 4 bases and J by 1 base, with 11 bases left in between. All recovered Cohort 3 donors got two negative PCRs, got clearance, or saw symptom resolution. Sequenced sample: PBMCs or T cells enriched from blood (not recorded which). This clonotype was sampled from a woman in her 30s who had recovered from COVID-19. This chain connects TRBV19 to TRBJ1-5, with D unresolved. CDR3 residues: CASSNPGQSNQPQHF. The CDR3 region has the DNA TGTGCCAGTAGTAATCCAGGCCAGAGCAATCAGCCCCAGCATTTT.